This TCR beta chain was recorded in a study of blood T cell repertoires in COVID-19. Study information: Acute-phase and convalescent COVID-19 samples originated in the United States, Italy and Spain. T cells, B-cell-depleted T cells, or PBMCs supplied cDNA or gDNA.

The ends were cut back, 0 bases at V and 5 bases at J, with 11 bases in the middle. Germline CDR1 and CDR2: LGHDT and YNNKEL (reference sequence). There are 14 residues in the CDR3. Per the authors' pipeline: It was from reference gene primer amplification that nucleated cell counts were estimated. The method was immunoSEQ multiplex PCR; TCRdb's version includes in-frame clones alone and lacks a portion of them. Clone size and V and J calls were adopted from that table, with D and trimming inferred from the DNA. The sample consists of some 80,000 clones, approximately 85% of them appearing once. The V gene is TRBV3-1 (or the pseudogene TRBV3-2), the J gene TRBJ2-7; D is undetermined. Sequencing was performed on peripheral blood. This receptor was identified in a woman of 80 years or more with active or convalescent COVID-19. CDR3 region: CASSQEVYADEQYF. CDR3 in DNA: TGTGCCAGCAGCCAAGAGGTTTATGCGGACGAGCAGTACTTC.